One and the same sample provided the 9 T cell receptor beta chains below, sequenced in a study of PD-1 blockade in classical Hodgkin lymphoma. Sequencing was performed with immunoSEQ multiplex PCR; in TCRdb, only in-frame clones are kept and a portion is missing. The data contain about 41,000 clones, approximately 67% of them singletons. Sample time point: cycle 4 day 1 (C4D1), after more than five weeks of nivolumab. No patient escaped relapse after autologous stem cell transplantation, and brentuximab vedotin exposure varied. This material consisted of peripheral blood mononuclear cells (PBMCs), taken before the fourth cycle of nivolumab. The receptors shown here come from a human donor with classical Hodgkin lymphoma.

The gene calls are TRBV9 and TRBJ1-2; 9 bases match TRBD1. The germline CDR1 and CDR2 sequences are SGDLS and YYNGEE. The CDR3 sequence is 14 residues long. Trimming at V came to 0 bases and at J to 8 bases, leaving 5 bases not matched to a gene. This CDR3 reads CASSVARTGVGYTF. The CDR3 coding sequence is TGTGCCAGCAGCGTAGCTCGGACAGGGGTGGGCTACACCTTC.

The chain carries TRBV4-2 and TRBJ1-1; D ambiguous. The germline CDR1 and CDR2 sequences are LGHNA and YNFKEQ. V lost 4 bases, J lost 4 bases, and 16 bases lay in between. The CDR3 is made up of 15 amino acids. In DNA form, the CDR3 reads TGTGCCAGCAGCCCTCTAACCGGGGAAGGCACTGAAGCTTTCTTT. It codes for CASSPLTGEGTEAFF.

This sequence joins TRBV7-2 and TRBJ2-7; D remains ambiguous. Per the germline V gene, CDR1 is SGHTA and CDR2 is FQGNSA. CDR3 length equals 13 residues. Trimming left V 3 bases short and J 2 bases short, with 8 bases between. The CDR3 protein is CASSFGLTYEQYF. CDR3 nucleotides: TGTGCCAGCAGCTTCGGGCTTACCTACGAGCAGTACTTC.

This clone was observed a handful of times. The chain uses TRBV5-1 and TRBJ2-6; D may match TRBD1 or TRBD2 (5 bases each). CDR3 length equals 16 residues. CDR1 is SGHRS, CDR2 YFSETQ, per germline. Trimming took off 2 bases at V and 4 bases at J, with 13 bases between the two ends. DNA for the CDR3: TGCGCCAGCAGCTTATGGGGGACGTCCGGGGCCAACGTCCTGACTTTC. Translating gives CASSLWGTSGANVLTF.

This clone was detected a few times. This chain joins TRBV12-5 and TRBJ2-2, with D perhaps given as TRBD1 or TRBD2 (5 bases each). The V end lost 5 bases, the J end lost 4 bases, and 11 bases lay between the germline ends. The CDR3 has 14 residues. The germline V gene has CDR1 LGHNT and CDR2 FRNRAP. CDR3 DNA: TGTGCTAGTGGTGTTGGGGGTTCCACCGGGGAGCTGTTTTTT. Its translation: CASGVGGSTGELFF.

This chain links TRBV2 with TRBJ2-7; D not certain. CDR1 is SNHLY, CDR2 FYNNEI, per germline. The CDR3 is made up of 15 amino acids. The V end was cut by 5 bases, the J end by 3 bases, with 17 bases between. The DNA of the CDR3 is TGTGCCAGCAGTCCGTATGGAGACACTATCTACGAGCAGTACTTC. It specifies CASSPYGDTIYEQYF. Drawing the rest from reference TRBV2 and TRBJ2-7, the complete variable domain is EPEVTQTPSHQVTQMGQEVILRCVPISNHLYFYWYRQILGQKVEFLVSFYNNEISEKSEIFDDQFSVERPDGSNFTLKIRSTKLEDSAMYFCASSPYGDTIYEQYFGPGTRLTVT.

The chain joins TRBV6-6 to TRBJ1-1; D is uncertain. With 5 bases removed from V and 1 base from J, the gap between germline ends came to 2 bases. Germline loops: CDR1 MNHNY, CDR2 SVGAGI (reference sequence). The CDR3 extends over 11 amino acids. DNA of the CDR3: TGTGCCAGCAGTGAGAACACTGAAGCTTTCTTT. Protein sequence: CASSENTEAFF.

By sample fraction, this clone is medium-sized. This chain uses TRBV5-1 with TRBJ2-1; D is possibly TRBD2 (5 bases). The V gene lost 2 bases and the J gene lost 6 bases, with 15 bases spanning the gap. This CDR3 spans 15 amino acids. Germline CDR1 reads SGHRS; CDR2 reads YFSETQ. CDR3 in DNA: TGCGCCAGCAGCTTCGGGGAGCTTGCCCTCAATGAGCAGTTCTTC. Amino acids: CASSFGELALNEQFF. Full variable domain (missing parts from reference TRBV5-1 and TRBJ2-1): KAGVTQTPRYLIKTRGQQVTLSCSPISGHRSVSWYQQTPGQGLQFLFEYFSETQRNKGNFPGRFSGRQFSNSRSEMNVSTLELGDSALYLCASSFGELALNEQFFGPGTRLTVL.

The V call is TRBV21-1, the J call TRBJ2-7; the table assigns TRBD2, which was not confirmed against the DNA. TRBV21-1 is recorded as a pseudogene. The CDR3 spans 17 residues. CDR3 protein: CASSIPTRLAGGYEQYF. As DNA, the CDR3 is TGTGCCAGCAGCATTCCCACCCGGCTAGCGGGGGGCTACGAGCAGTACTTC.